These 9 T cell receptor beta chains came from one sample sequenced in a study of cytomegalovirus exposure and HLA in healthy donors. The study ran its PCR with 60 Vbeta and 13 Jbeta primers. Generated by immunoSEQ multiplex PCR, the TCRdb table keeps only in-frame clones and is missing some. The sample contains around 160,000 clones, around 85% of which appear only once. The sample consisted of PBMCs. These receptors all stem from a man younger than 35 in good health and CMV-seropositive.

This chain uses TRBV6-4 with TRBJ2-2, with TRBD1 as a possible D gene (6 bases). CDR1 is MRHNA, CDR2 SNTAGT, per germline. This CDR3 spans 16 amino acids. V was clipped by 8 bases and J by 2 bases, with 18 bases between them. The CDR3 is CASQKYGTPNTGELFF. CDR3 nucleotides: TGTGCCAGCCAGAAATACGGGACACCCAACACCGGGGAGCTGTTTTTT.

The chain uses TRBV6-6 and TRBJ2-3, with a possible D match to TRBD2 (6 bases). The ends were cut back, 5 bases at V and 2 bases at J, with 11 bases in the middle. Germline loops: CDR1 MNHNY, CDR2 SVGAGI (reference sequence). The CDR3 length is 14 residues. CDR3 protein: CASSATRNTDTQYF. The CDR3 coding sequence is TGTGCCAGCAGTGCGACTAGGAACACAGATACGCAGTATTTT.

V is TRBV30 and J is TRBJ1-6, with 7 positions matching TRBD1. Germline lookup yields CDR1 GTSNPN and CDR2 SVGIG (reference sequence). The CDR3 extends over 13 amino acids. V gave up 8 bases and J gave up 7 bases; unmatched junction bases: 8. DNA for the CDR3: TGTGCCCGGCGACAGGGTGTAAATTCACCCCTCCACTTT. Protein product: CARRQGVNSPLHF.

The chain recombines TRBV11-1 with TRBJ1-2; 12 bases are shared with TRBD1. The V gene end was trimmed by 3 bases and the J gene end by 8 bases; junction bases not matched to a gene: 13. CDR3 length: 17 residues. CDR1 and CDR2 from the germline V gene are SGHAT and FQDESV (reference sequence). CDR3 nucleotide sequence: TGTGCCAGCAGCTTTAGGGGACAGGGGGCTCAAGGAGAGGGCTACACCTTC. Translated, it gives CASSFRGQGAQGEGYTF.

This clone occurred once. The chain is built from TRBV30 and TRBJ1-4, with 11 bases identical to TRBD1. Germline V gives CDR1 GTSNPN, CDR2 SVGIG (reference sequence). V shed 5 bases and J 4 bases; nucleotides not matched to a gene: 6. The CDR3 is 15 amino acids. The CDR3 nucleotides are TGTGCCTGGGGACAGGGGGCTTCGATTAATGAAAAACTGTTTTTT. Encoded protein: CAWGQGASINEKLFF.

V gene TRBV5-4 combines with J gene TRBJ2-7; maybe TRBD1 (5 bases). There are 15 residues in the CDR3. V was clipped by 0 bases and J by 2 bases, with 12 bases between them. Germline CDR1 is SGHNT and CDR2 is YYREEE (reference sequence). The CDR3 region is CASSLEAGPPYEQYF. CDR3 DNA sequence: TGTGCCAGCAGCTTGGAGGCAGGGCCCCCCTACGAGCAGTACTTC. The full variable domain, in which reference TRBV5-4 and TRBJ2-7 provide the parts outside the CDR3, is ETGVTQSPTHLIKTRGQQVTLRCSSQSGHNTVSWYQQALGQGPQFIFQYYREEENGRGNFPPRFSGLQFPNYSSELNVNALELDDSALYLCASSLEAGPPYEQYFGPGTRLTVT.

The chain combines TRBV9 with TRBJ2-1; the D is unclear. In germline, CDR1 is SGDLS, CDR2 YYNGEE. This CDR3 comprises 16 residues. Trimming removed 0 bases from V and 0 bases from J, with 10 bases in between. The CDR3 DNA reads TGTGCCAGCAGCGTAGCTCCTCTGAGCTCCTACAATGAGCAGTTCTTC. Translation gives CASSVAPLSSYNEQFF.

V usage is TRBV5-1 and J usage is TRBJ2-1, with 7 bases lining up with TRBD1. CDR1 is SGHRS and CDR2 is YFSETQ in the germline V gene. The CDR3 loop spans 17 amino acids. V lost 3 bases to trimming and J lost 4 bases; unmatched junction nucleotides: 13. CDR3 sequence (DNA): TGCGCCAGCAGCTGGGATTCCTTGGGACAGCTATACAATGAGCAGTTCTTC. This sequence encodes CASSWDSLGQLYNEQFF.

CDR3 nucleotide sequence: TGTGCCAGCAGTGACCCCTCCCGGACCATATATTTT. Protein product: CASSDPSRTIYF. The chain recombines TRBV25-1 with TRBJ1-3; D remains unclear. Trimming took off 3 bases at V and 10 bases at J, with 10 bases between the two ends. Germline assignment: CDR1 MGHDK and CDR2 SYGVNS. This CDR3 has 12 residues.